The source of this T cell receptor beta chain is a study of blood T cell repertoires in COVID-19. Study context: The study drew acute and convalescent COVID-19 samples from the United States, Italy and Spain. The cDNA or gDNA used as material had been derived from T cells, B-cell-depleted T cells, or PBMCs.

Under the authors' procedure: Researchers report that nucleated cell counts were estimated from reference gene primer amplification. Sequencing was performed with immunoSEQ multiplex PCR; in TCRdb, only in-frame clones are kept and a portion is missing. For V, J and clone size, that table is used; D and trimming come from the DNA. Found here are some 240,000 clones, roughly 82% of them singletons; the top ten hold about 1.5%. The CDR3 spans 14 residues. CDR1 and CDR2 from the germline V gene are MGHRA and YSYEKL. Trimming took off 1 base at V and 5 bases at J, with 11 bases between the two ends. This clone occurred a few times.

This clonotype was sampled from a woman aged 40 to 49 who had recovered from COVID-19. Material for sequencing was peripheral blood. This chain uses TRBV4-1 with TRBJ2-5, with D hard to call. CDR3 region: CASSQAVASETQYF. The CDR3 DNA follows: TGCGCCAGCAGCCAAGCAGTAGCATCGGAGACCCAGTACTTC.